This T cell receptor beta chain was observed in a study of CD8+CD57+ T cells in acquired aplastic anemia. Across the whole study: DNA from sorted CD4+ and CD8+ cells averaged roughly 3.4 ug.

Patients sequenced had flow cytometry evidence of CD8+CD57+ cell expansion. A remark on this clonotype: No antigen is known for it.

Study conclusions and caveats: Between patients and controls, around 27 CD8+ CDR3 sequences were found in common. Patients did not significantly differ from controls in CD8+ Simpson's diversity.

Trimming cost V 9 bases and J 4 bases; bases outside gene matches: 14. The CDR3 spans 15 residues. Germline CDR1 and CDR2: SNHLY and FYNNEI. Profiling that covered TCR beta VDJ and CDR3 relied on genomic DNA as its template. TCRdb fed the reads into MiXCR, producing one record per CDR3 protein. The sample includes about 150,000 distinct CDR3 sequences, 52% of them seen just once. The sample comprised sorted CD4+, CD8+, or CD8+CD57+ T cells (not recorded which) from PBMCs. The chain combines TRBV2 with TRBJ2-5, with 7 bases aligning to TRBD1. The TCR comes from a human donor with aplastic anemia. The CDR3 spells CASRQGRVVSETQYF. DNA of the CDR3: TGTGCCAGTCGACAGGGACGGGTAGTATCAGAGACCCAGTACTTC.